One T cell receptor (beta chain) is described in this entry. The antigen this receptor binds is unknown. Per-base quality was not reported, and no clone a single base away is much larger than it. The sample comes from a study of CD8+CD57+ T cells in acquired aplastic anemia (dated 2018 in TCRdb). With respect to the entire study: A mean of around 3.3 ug of DNA, ranging from about 0.17 to 30 ug, was extracted from sorted CD4+ and CD8+ cells. CD8+CD57+ expansion was defined as frequency above the mean frequency observed in healthy subjects.

V is cut by 5 bases and J by 5 bases, and the space between the germline ends is 12 bases. Per the germline V gene (reference sequence), DFQATT is the CDR1 and SNEGSKA is the CDR2. The cysteine opens and the phenylalanine closes a CDR3 of 12 amino acids. Left in the record is the CDR3 DNA by itself, 36 bases read in frame from the first base. Expansion of CD8+CD57+ cells had been shown by flow cytometry in the patients chosen for sequencing. Every patient had a diagnosis of severe acquired aplastic anemia based on International Study of Aplastic Anemia and Agranulocytosis and Camitta criteria. No patient had received any therapy when blood was sampled. In the study, sorted CD4+ and CD8+ blood T cells from patients with severe aplastic anemia and from healthy subjects underwent deep sequencing of TCR repertoires. In the USA, patient enrollment took place under clinicaltrials.gov protocols 00001620, 01623167, 00001397, 00071045, 00081523 and 00961064. Ficoll-Paque density gradient centrifugation was used to isolate peripheral blood mononuclear cells. Before DNA extraction, CD4+ and CD8+ T cells were sorted by FACS or by magnetic beads.

Profiling of TCR beta VDJ combinations and CDR3 sequences used genomic DNA as the template. An Illumina HiSeq 2000 was the platform used for TCR repertoire sequencing. The study's own analysis went as follows. TRBV/TRBJ rearrangement plots, CDR3 size and DJ length profiles, and Simpson's diversity index were used to evaluate the repertoires. The most abundant DNA sequence in the deep sequencing data was defined as the immunodominant clone. CDR3 amino acid sequences were screened for sharing across subjects and were compared with published repertoires and the VDJdb database. TCRdb redid the processing of the public reads, applying fastp at Q25 and MiXCR, and retained in-frame beta chains. Rows with one shared CDR3 protein collapse into an entry with the most common genes and DNA. TCRdb's processing, not the authors', yielded these V and J calls. In this sample the table shows 150,000 or so distinct CDR3 sequences, less than 60% of which occur a single time. The top ten clonotypes cover 10% to 15% of the sample.

Broader findings and caveats from the paper: No significant difference in CD8+ Simpson's diversity was found between patients and healthy controls (P=0.060). About 30 CD8+ CDR3 sequences were found to be shared between patients and controls, but these sequences appeared to be highly expressed in patients and within the immunodominant clones of the patients.

What was sequenced was sorted CD4+, CD8+, or CD8+CD57+ T cells (not recorded which) from PBMCs. The TCR was taken from a human donor with aplastic anemia. The receptor chain draws on TRBV20-1 and TRBJ1-2, with the D segment identity uncertain. Here is the DNA: TGCAGTGCTCGCCGGACCGAGTATGGCTACACCTTC. It translates to CSARRTEYGYTF.